There are a few counts of the clone carrying this T cell receptor (beta chain). Its specificity is unknown. This sample stems from a study of beta chain features in type 1 diabetes. Study-wide results and caveats: VDJ junctions from patients with type 1 diabetes contained fewer insertions and more deletions.

V lost 0 bases and J lost 13, with 16 bases in between. The germline gives CDR1 LGHNA, CDR2 YSLEER. CDR3 length: 14 residues. The entirety of the isolated RNA underwent reverse transcription, so expressed TCRB transcripts were sequenced. Generated by immunoSEQ multiplex PCR, the TCRdb table keeps only in-frame clones and is missing some. Here the sample spans 400,000 to 450,000 clones, over 11% being singletons. Sequencing was done on a sample of naive CD4+ T cells from blood. This TCR was recovered from a man aged 30 to 45 in good health. The chain carries TRBV4-3 and TRBJ2-1; D gene unclear. DNA of the CDR3: TGCGCCAGCAGCCAAGATCTAGTAGGTTTGGCCCAGTTCTTC. It codes for CASSQDLVGLAQFF.